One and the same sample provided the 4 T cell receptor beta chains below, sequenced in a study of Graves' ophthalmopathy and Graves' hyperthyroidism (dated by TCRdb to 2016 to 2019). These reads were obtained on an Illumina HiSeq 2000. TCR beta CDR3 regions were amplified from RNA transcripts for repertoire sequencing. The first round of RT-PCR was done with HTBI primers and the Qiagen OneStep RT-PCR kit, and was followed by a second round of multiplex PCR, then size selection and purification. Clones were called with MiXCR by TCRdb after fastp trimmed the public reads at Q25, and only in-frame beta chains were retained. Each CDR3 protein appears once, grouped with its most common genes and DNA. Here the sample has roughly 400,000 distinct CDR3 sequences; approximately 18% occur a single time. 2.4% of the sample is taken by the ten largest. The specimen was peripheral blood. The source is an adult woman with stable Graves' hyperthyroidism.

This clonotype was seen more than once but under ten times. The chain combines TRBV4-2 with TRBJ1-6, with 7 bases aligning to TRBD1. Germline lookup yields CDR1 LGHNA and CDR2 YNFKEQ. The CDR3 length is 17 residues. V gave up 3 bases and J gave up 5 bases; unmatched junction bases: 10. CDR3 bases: TGTGCCAGCAGCCAGGTCACAGGGGTGGGAAATAATTCACCCCTCCACTTT. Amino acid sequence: CASSQVTGVGNNSPLHF.

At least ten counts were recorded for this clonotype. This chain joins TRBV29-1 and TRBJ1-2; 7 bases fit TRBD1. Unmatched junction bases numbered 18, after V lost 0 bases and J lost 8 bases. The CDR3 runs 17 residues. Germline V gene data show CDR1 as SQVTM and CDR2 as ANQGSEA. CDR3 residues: CSVEDLRDSQPSGGYTF. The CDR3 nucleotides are TGCAGCGTTGAAGACCTCCGGGACAGTCAACCCTCTGGGGGCTACACCTTC.

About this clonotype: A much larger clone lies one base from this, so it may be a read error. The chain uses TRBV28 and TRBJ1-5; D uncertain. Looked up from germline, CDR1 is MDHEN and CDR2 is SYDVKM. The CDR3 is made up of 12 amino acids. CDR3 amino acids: CSISVLHQPQHF. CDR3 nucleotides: TGTTCCATCTCCGTTCTGCACCAGCCCCAGCATTTT.

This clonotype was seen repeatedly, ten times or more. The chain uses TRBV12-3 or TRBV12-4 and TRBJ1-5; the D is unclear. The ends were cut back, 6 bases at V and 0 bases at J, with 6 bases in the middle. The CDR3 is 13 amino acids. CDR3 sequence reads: CASSLYSNQPQHF. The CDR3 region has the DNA TGTGCCAGCAGCTTATATAGCAATCAGCCCCAGCATTTT.